This TCR beta chain was captured by sequencing in a study of CD8+CD57+ T cells in acquired aplastic anemia. Overall study: CD4+ and CD8+ cells, once sorted, gave DNA averaging approximately 3 ug. Study observations and caveats: Shared by patients and controls, fewer than 30 CD8+ CDR3s were abundant in patients.

Researchers used genomic DNA as the template to profile TCR beta VDJ and CDR3. TCRdb redid the calling of the reads with MiXCR, one entry per CDR3 protein. The data show approximately 300,000 distinct CDR3 sequences, with 45% to 65% seen just once and under 1.5% held by the top ten. In this sample, this clonotype turned up many times. The target antigen is unknown. Patients included in sequencing had previously demonstrated CD8+CD57+ cell expansion by flow cytometry. Sampling of blood occurred while the patients had still received no therapy. This CDR3 is built from 13 residues. V was cut by 4 bases and J by 0 bases, with 1 base left in between. Germline V CDR1 and CDR2: LNHDA, SQIVND (reference sequence).

Sequences were obtained from sorted CD4+, CD8+, or CD8+CD57+ T cells (not recorded which) from PBMCs. This TCR was recovered from a human donor with aplastic anemia. The chain uses TRBV19 and TRBJ2-6; no firm D call. CDR3 coding DNA: TGTGCCAGTAGTAACTCTGGGGCCAACGTCCTGACTTTC. It encodes CASSNSGANVLTF.